This TCR beta chain was captured by sequencing in a study of blood T cell repertoires in COVID-19. Study summary: Spain, Italy and the United States supplied samples that represented acute and convalescent COVID-19. Sample material is recorded as cDNA or gDNA derived from T cells, B-cell-depleted T cells, or PBMCs.

This CDR3 has 15 amino acids. Germline CDR1 and CDR2: KGHSH and LQKENI. Trimming removed 0 bases from V and 2 bases from J, with 11 bases in between. The authors' processing: The assay estimated nucleated cells by amplifying reference gene primers. The data were produced by immunoSEQ multiplex PCR, yet TCRdb's version contains in-frame clones alone and is incomplete. Clone size and the V and J calls come from that table; the DNA yielded D and trimming. The table lists 50,000 to 70,000 clones, about 79% of them singletons. This clone was counted only a few times. Other DNA sequences in this sample translate to the same CDR3.

Sequencing input: peripheral blood. This chain joins TRBV18 and TRBJ2-7, with D tentatively TRBD2 (6 bases). This receptor was taken from a woman in her sixties with acute or convalescent COVID-19. The CDR3 region has the DNA TGTGCCAGCTCACCACCCGGGACTGAAACCTACGAGCAGTACTTC. It yields the protein CASSPPGTETYEQYF.